This T cell receptor (beta chain) was identified during a study of cytomegalovirus exposure and HLA in healthy donors. Looking at the study overall: Membership in the Caucasian-associated ancestry cluster was found for 81% of roughly 360 genotyped donors.

Notes on the study in general: The study recorded 164 TCR beta chains that were cytomegalovirus-associated.

In regard to this clone: The antigen is undetermined.

It was with 60 Vbeta and 13 Jbeta primers that the PCR ran. Using immunoSEQ multiplex PCR, the repertoire was profiled, and TCRdb retains in-frame clones only, with some absent. The sample holds about 160,000 clones, around 84% seen once. The donors (healthy individuals) were bone marrow donors. The CDR3 has 14 residues. The ends lost 4 bases at V and 2 bases at J; junction bases unmatched: 7. The germline V gene encodes CDR1 GTSNPN and CDR2 SVGIG (reference sequence). The sequencing input was PBMCs. J is TRBJ2-5 and V is TRBV30; 7 bases align to TRBD2. This TCR was sampled from a male donor in good health and CMV-seropositive. CDR3 amino acids: CAWTLGGGQETQYF. DNA for the CDR3: TGTGCCTGGACCCTGGGGGGGGGTCAAGAGACCCAGTACTTC.